The rows below give T cell receptor beta chains drawn from one sample of a study of blood T cell repertoires in COVID-19. Repertoires were generated with immunoSEQ multiplex PCR, while TCRdb's copy carries only in-frame clones and drops some. This sample carries hundreds of thousands of clones, approximately 88% of them seen once, and the ten largest clones take about 6%. Sequenced: PBMCs or T cells enriched from blood (not recorded which). The receptors derive from a middle-aged woman who had recovered from COVID-19. The CDR3 runs from the conserved cysteine through the conserved F or W. Fields, in order: D gene, V gene, clone size, J gene, CDR3 protein, CDR3 DNA. The D gene is left open where the match is weak. The size entry is marked missing in some rows and otherwise reads once, few, many or a size class.

TRBD2,TRBV18,-,TRBJ2-1,CASSRAGGSRNEQFF,TGTGCCAGCTCACGAGCGGGAGGGTCCCGAAATGAGCAGTTCTTC
TRBD1,TRBV19,once,TRBJ2-4,CASSKDGTVSPKNIQYF,TGTGCCAGTAGTAAGGACGGGACAGTTTCCCCCAAAAACATTCAGTACTTC
-,TRBV27,-,TRBJ2-3,CASSASSASTDTQYF,TGTGCCAGCAGTGCTAGCAGCGCTAGCACAGATACGCAGTATTTT
-,TRBV7-2,-,TRBJ1-5,CASSLNGQGAYQPQHF,TGTGCCAGCAGCTTAAATGGGCAGGGTGCTTATCAGCCCCAGCATTTT
-,TRBV2,few,TRBJ2-5,CASSPTETQYF,TGTGCCAGCAGCCCTACTGAGACCCAGTACTTC
TRBD2,TRBV7-3,-,TRBJ2-1,CASSYIAGNYNEQFF,TGTGCCAGCAGTTATATAGCGGGGAACTACAATGAGCAGTTCTTC
TRBD1,TRBV7-9,-,TRBJ1-3,CASINPDRASGNTIYF,TGTGCCAGCATCAATCCGGACAGGGCCTCCGGAAACACCATATATTTT
-,TRBV7-2,-,TRBJ2-1,CASSPRGGGREQFF,TGTGCCAGCAGCCCCCGGGGCGGGGGCCGTGAGCAGTTCTTC
-,TRBV9,-,TRBJ2-3,CASSPSSRGTDTQYF,TGTGCCAGCAGCCCCTCCTCCCGGGGCACAGATACGCAGTATTTT
TRBD2,TRBV15,-,TRBJ2-5,CATSRDPSGQETQYF,TGTGCCACCAGCAGGGACCCTAGCGGACAAGAGACCCAGTACTTC
TRBD1,TRBV3-1/TRBV3-2,-,TRBJ1-2,CASSQDPPYDRGCNYGYTF,TGTGCCAGCAGCCAAGACCCACCCTATGACAGGGGATGTAACTATGGCTACACCTTC